The clone carrying this TCR beta chain has a handful of counts. TCRdb recomputed calls from the 5' RACE reads with MiXCR, one row per CDR3 protein. This table holds 500,000 to 600,000 distinct CDR3 sequences, 22% found once. The CDR3 covers 13 residues. Trimming took 2 bases from V and 6 from J, leaving 11 bases between them. This sample stems from a study of identical twins. The same sample was also studied in work on T cells expressing NK-cell markers. That study adds: All TCR beta repertoires analysed originated from sorted CD3+CD56+NKG2C+, CD3+CD56+NKG2C- and CD3+CD56-NKG2C+ T cells. About 1.0-8% of CD8+ T cells in over five donors belonged to dominant NKG2C+ clonotypes. These clonotypes additionally ranked first within the CD3+CD56-NKG2C+ fraction of a few donors. Expanded NKG2C+ T cell clones had unclear HCMV specificity.

The sample comprised CD4+ T cells sorted from blood. The genes are TRBV12-3 or TRBV12-4 and TRBJ2-7; a weak D match, TRBD1 (5 bases). The source is a woman aged 18 to 35 in good health. The CDR3: CASSLISGFEQYF. The CDR3 DNA is TGTGCCAGCAGTTTAATCTCAGGGTTCGAGCAGTACTTC.